Here is one T cell receptor beta chain with its context. This specimen belongs to a study of CD8 T cells in Susac syndrome. Germline CDR1 reads LNHDA; CDR2 reads SQIVND (reference sequence). Germline trimming cut 5 bases from V and 1 base from J; bases unmatched to any gene: 7. There are 15 residues in the CDR3. Random hexamers were used to reverse transcribe roughly 0.45 to 1 ug of RNA. The TCR beta CDR3 was amplified by immunoSEQ multiplex PCR across 54 Vbeta, 13 Jbeta. MiXCR, applied by TCRdb to the immunoSEQ multiplex PCR reads, yields one record per CDR3 protein. Of a few hundred thousand distinct CDR3 sequences detected, about 90% appear once; the ten largest clones hold roughly 0.059%. TCR beta sequencing was performed on blood CD8+ and CD4+ T cells. Stable or active relapsing-remitting multiple sclerosis, untreated and meeting revised McDonald criteria, defined the controls. TEMRA cells were FACS-enriched, and CD8+ and CD4+ T cells were isolated negatively.

The TCR was taken from a human donor with multiple sclerosis. The chain recombines TRBV19 with TRBJ1-2; 7 nucleotides align to TRBD1. The sequencing sample was made of CD4+ T cells from PBMCs. The CDR3 sequence: CASSDPGGFNYGYTF. The CDR3 nucleotides are TGTGCCAGTAGTGACCCAGGGGGTTTTAACTATGGCTACACCTTC. Complete variable domain (other parts from reference TRBV19 and TRBJ1-2): DGGITQSPKYLFRKEGQNVTLSCEQNLNHDAMYWYRQDPGQGLRLIYYSQIVNDFQKGDIAEGYSVSREKKESFPLTVTSAQKNPTAFYLCASSDPGGFNYGYTFGSGTRLTVV.